The 26 T cell receptor beta chains below all came from one sample that was sequenced in a study of cytomegalovirus exposure and HLA in healthy donors. Researchers ran the PCR with 60 Vbeta and 13 Jbeta primers. This table comes from immunoSEQ multiplex PCR, and its TCRdb copy is limited to in-frame clones, with some not included. The sample records 110,000 to 150,000 clones, about two thirds being singletons. Sequenced sample: PBMCs. The receptors originated from a woman aged 60-70 years in good health and CMV-seropositive.

The J gene is TRBJ1-5, the V gene TRBV28, with TRBD1 matching 10 bases. This CDR3 contains 14 residues. Unmatched junction bases numbered 6, after V lost 8 bases and J lost 5 bases. Germline assignment: CDR1 MDHEN and CDR2 SYDVKM. Here the CDR3 reads CASGGTGVYQPQHF. The CDR3 coding sequence is TGTGCCAGCGGCGGGACAGGGGTCTATCAGCCCCAGCATTTT.

This rearrangement joins TRBV7-3 to TRBJ1-1, with D unclear. CDR1 and CDR2 (germline): SGHTA, FQGTGA. This CDR3 has 13 amino acids. V dropped 5 bases and J dropped 3 bases, with 10 bases sitting between them. As DNA, the CDR3 is TGTGCCAGCAGCGCACGCGCGGACACTGAAGCTTTCTTT. Protein: CASSARADTEAFF.

The chain couples TRBV5-1 to TRBJ1-1; the D gene is possibly TRBD1 (5 bases). V was cut by 4 bases and J by 1 base, with 11 bases left in between. Germline values: CDR1 SGHRS, CDR2 YFSETQ. CDR3 length: 14 residues. The CDR3 coding sequence is TGCGCCAGCAGCGCTGAAACAGGGAACACTGAAGCTTTCTTT. The encoded protein is CASSAETGNTEAFF.

This clone was seen a handful of times. The chain combines TRBV7-9 with TRBJ2-7; TRBD1 matches at 7 bases. CDR1 is SEHNR and CDR2 is FQNEAQ in the germline V gene (reference sequence). CDR3 length: 14 residues. V dropped 5 bases and J dropped 3; count of bases not matched to a gene: 7. The CDR3 is CASSRPGQNYEQYF. The CDR3 region has the DNA TGTGCCAGCAGCCGACCGGGACAGAACTACGAGCAGTACTTC. Full variable domain (missing parts from reference TRBV7-9 and TRBJ2-7): DTGVSQNPRHKITKRGQNVTFRCDPISEHNRLYWYRQTLGQGPEFLTYFQNEAQLEKSRLLSDRFSAERPKGSFSTLEIQRTEQGDSAMYLCASSRPGQNYEQYFGPGTRLTVT.

The chain has TRBV20-1 and TRBJ1-3, with D hard to call. V was shortened by 6 bases and J by 3 bases, with 3 bases between the two germline ends. The CDR3 spans 10 residues. Germline-derived CDR1 and CDR2 are DFQATT and SNEGSKA (reference sequence). CDR3 nucleotide sequence: TGCAGTGCCCTTGGAAACACCATATATTTT. Its protein is CSALGNTIYF.

Only a few counts were recorded for this clone. This rearrangement joins TRBV5-1 to TRBJ2-1; the match to TRBD1 covers 7 bases. Germline V lookup: CDR1 SGHRS, CDR2 YFSETQ. V lost 7 bases, J lost 5 bases, and 15 bases stayed unmatched. The CDR3 length is 16 residues. The CDR3 region has the DNA TGCGCCAGCTCCCGTAACCAGGGGGTTCTGAACAATGAGCAGTTCTTC. Protein sequence: CASSRNQGVLNNEQFF.

CDR3 DNA sequence: TGTGCCAGCAGCCCACGACAGGGGATCTACAATGAGCAGTTCTTC. Translating gives CASSPRQGIYNEQFF. This sequence joins TRBV9 and TRBJ2-1, with 8 bases matching TRBD1. This CDR3 is 15 amino acids long. With 4 bases clipped from V and 3 bases from J, the junction kept 6 bases outside the gene matches. The germline gives CDR1 SGDLS, CDR2 YYNGEE.

V and J are TRBV5-6 and TRBJ1-4; D is unclear. This CDR3 contains 16 residues. Trimming took 4 bases from V and 0 from J, leaving 13 bases between them. CDR1 and CDR2 from the germline V gene are SGHDT and YYEEEE. CDR3 DNA: TGTGCCAGCAGCCGATATGCCGGAGCAACTAATGAAAAACTGTTTTTT. It yields the protein CASSRYAGATNEKLFF.

The chain uses TRBV27 and TRBJ1-2, with TRBD1 matching over 8 bases. The CDR3 length is 13 residues. Germline CDR1 MNHEY, CDR2 SMNVEV (reference sequence). The trim removed 5 bases at V and 4 bases at J, leaving 3 bases unmatched. The CDR3 protein is CASSGQGVYGYTF. The CDR3 DNA is TGTGCCAGCAGTGGACAGGGTGTCTATGGCTACACCTTC.

The chain couples TRBV5-6 to TRBJ1-2; D uncertain. V gave up 0 bases and J gave up 0 bases, with 9 bases separating them. Germline lookup yields CDR1 SGHDT and CDR2 YYEEEE. The CDR3 spans 15 residues. CDR3 DNA: TGTGCCAGCAGCTTGGGGCAGGCGACTAACTATGGCTACACCTTC. Amino acids: CASSLGQATNYGYTF.

This clone was seen only once. This chain joins TRBV28 and TRBJ2-1, with 9 bases that match TRBD2. Per the germline V gene, CDR1 is MDHEN and CDR2 is SYDVKM. Trimming removed 3 bases from V and 10 bases from J; junction bases left unmatched: 7. The CDR3 has 14 residues. DNA for the CDR3: TGTGCCAGCAGTTTGATAGCGGGAGTAGGGGAGCAGTTCTTC. Its protein is CASSLIAGVGEQFF.

The rearrangement uses TRBV15 and TRBJ1-2; TRBD1 might be the D (6 bases). Per germline, CDR1 LNHNV and CDR2 YYDKDF (reference sequence). The CDR3 sequence is 14 residues long. V was shortened by 5 bases and J by 7 bases, with 17 bases between the two germline ends. The CDR3 sequence: CATSGQRQLSGYTF. The CDR3 DNA sequence: TGTGCCACCAGCGGACAGCGACAGTTAAGTGGCTACACCTTC.

The rearrangement uses TRBV5-1 and TRBJ2-5, with TRBD2 matching over 7 bases. Per germline, CDR1 SGHRS and CDR2 YFSETQ. The CDR3 length is 13 residues. Trimming removed 5 bases from V and 5 bases from J; junction bases left unmatched: 6. Written as DNA, the CDR3 is TGCGCCAGCAGTCCTCCCGGGGGGGAGACCCAGTACTTC. It specifies CASSPPGGETQYF. The full variable domain, with the rest looked up from reference TRBV5-1 and TRBJ2-5, is KAGVTQTPRYLIKTRGQQVTLSCSPISGHRSVSWYQQTPGQGLQFLFEYFSETQRNKGNFPGRFSGRQFSNSRSEMNVSTLELGDSALYLCASSPPGGETQYFGPGTRLLVL.

The rearrangement uses TRBV6-6 and TRBJ2-7; 7 positions agree with TRBD1. Trimming at V came to 6 bases and at J to 6 bases, leaving 5 bases not matched to a gene. From germline, CDR1 is MNHNY and CDR2 SVGAGI (reference sequence). The CDR3 contains 12 residues. CDR3 bases: TGTGCCAGCAGCGGCAGACAGGGCGAGCAGTACTTC. Amino acid sequence: CASSGRQGEQYF.

The chain joins TRBV5-4 to TRBJ1-6, with 11 bases lining up with TRBD1. Germline assignment: CDR1 SGHNT and CDR2 YYREEE (reference sequence). The CDR3 is 16 amino acids. The V gene end was trimmed by 3 bases and the J gene end by 9 bases; junction bases not matched to a gene: 8. This chain's CDR3 is CASSSGQGANASPLHF. CDR3 nucleotide sequence: TGTGCCAGCAGCTCTGGACAGGGGGCGAACGCTTCACCCCTCCACTTT.

V gene TRBV7-3 combines with J gene TRBJ1-4; TRBD1 matches 7 bases. This CDR3 spans 14 amino acids. Germline assignment: CDR1 SGHTA and CDR2 FQGTGA. V was pared by 5 bases and J by 12 bases, with 12 bases of the junction left unmatched. The DNA for the CDR3 is TGTGCCAGCAGCCGGGACAGCAACAGCCCCGAACTGTTTTTT. It specifies CASSRDSNSPELFF. The full variable domain, rest sourced from reference TRBV7-3 and TRBJ1-4, is GAGVSQTPSNKVTEKGKYVELRCDPISGHTALYWYRQSLGQGPEFLIYFQGTGAADDSGLPNDRFFAVRPEGSVSTLKIQRTERGDSAVYLCASSRDSNSPELFFGSGTQLSVL.

This rearrangement joins TRBV4-1 to TRBJ2-3; maybe TRBD1 (6 bases). The CDR3 has 19 amino acids. V shed 1 base and J shed 2 bases, with 22 bases lying between them. The V gene's germline CDR1 is MGHRA and CDR2 YSYEKL. The CDR3 is CASSQAPGLTGPLTDTQYF. CDR3 sequence (DNA): TGCGCCAGCAGCCAAGCCCCCGGATTGACAGGTCCTCTCACAGATACGCAGTATTTT.

V gene TRBV28 combines with J gene TRBJ2-1; D is possibly TRBD2 (5 bases). Germline lookup yields CDR1 MDHEN and CDR2 SYDVKM. V was pared by 8 bases and J by 1 base, with 12 bases between. This CDR3 contains 14 residues. CDR3 amino acids: CASGLEGSYNEQFF. The DNA for the CDR3 is TGTGCCAGCGGCCTCGAGGGTTCCTACAATGAGCAGTTCTTC. Looking up the rest from reference TRBV28 and TRBJ2-1 gives the full variable domain: DVKVTQSSRYLVKRTGEKVFLECVQDMDHENMFWYRQDPGLGLRLIYFSYDVKMKEKGDIPEGYSVSREKKERFSLILESASTNQTSMYLCASGLEGSYNEQFFGPGTRLTVL.

J is TRBJ2-7 and V is TRBV18; D uncertain. This CDR3 spans 14 amino acids. Between the trimmed V and J ends, which lost 3 bases and 1 base, there was a span of 10 bases. Germline V lookup: CDR1 KGHSH, CDR2 LQKENI. The CDR3: CASSPPMQSYEQYF. CDR3 sequence (DNA): TGTGCCAGCTCACCCCCCATGCAGTCCTACGAGCAGTACTTC.

CDR3: CASSLEGTYGYTF. CDR3 coding DNA: TGTGCCAGCAGCTTAGAGGGGACATACGGCTACACCTTC. V and J are TRBV7-9 and TRBJ1-2, with D possibly matching TRBD1 (6 bases). Per germline, CDR1 SEHNR and CDR2 FQNEAQ (reference sequence). The CDR3 loop spans 13 amino acids. Trimming removed 1 base from V and 8 bases from J, with 11 bases in between.

As DNA, the CDR3 is TGTGCCAGCCGCCCCCCGACAGGGTTAATGAACACTGAAGCTTTCTTT. Protein: CASRPPTGLMNTEAFF. This chain uses TRBV27 with TRBJ1-1; the match to TRBD1 covers 7 bases. CDR1 MNHEY and CDR2 SMNVEV come from the germline V gene (reference sequence). Trimming at V came to 8 bases and at J to 0 bases, leaving 12 bases not matched to a gene. This CDR3 spans 16 amino acids.

The rearrangement uses TRBV28 and TRBJ2-7; D might be TRBD1 (5 bases). In germline, CDR1 is MDHEN, CDR2 SYDVKM. The V end lost 8 bases, the J end lost 3 bases, and 11 bases lay between the germline ends. The CDR3 has 12 residues. The DNA of the CDR3 is TGTGCCAGCCAGGGAACAGGCTACGAGCAGTACTTC. As protein: CASQGTGYEQYF.

The chain has TRBV5-1 and TRBJ2-7; TRBD2 aligns across 14 bases. V trimming: 3 bases; J trimming: 1 base; junction bases outside the gene matches: 6. Germline values: CDR1 SGHRS, CDR2 YFSETQ. The CDR3 spans 17 residues. The CDR3 loop reads CASSSGTSGSFSYEQYF. The CDR3 DNA follows: TGCGCCAGCAGCTCCGGGACTAGCGGGAGTTTTTCCTACGAGCAGTACTTC. Combining the CDR3 with reference TRBV5-1 and TRBJ2-7 gives the whole variable domain KAGVTQTPRYLIKTRGQQVTLSCSPISGHRSVSWYQQTPGQGLQFLFEYFSETQRNKGNFPGRFSGRQFSNSRSEMNVSTLELGDSALYLCASSSGTSGSFSYEQYFGPGTRLTVT.

This clone was observed once. V usage is TRBV5-4 and J usage is TRBJ2-7; tentatively, D is TRBD2 (6 bases). Germline-derived CDR1 and CDR2 are SGHNT and YYREEE (reference sequence). This CDR3 has 14 amino acids. The V and J ends lost 3 bases and 5 bases respectively, with 15 bases between them. CDR3 amino acids: CASSYGLALDEQYF. CDR3 sequence (DNA): TGTGCCAGCAGCTACGGCCTAGCGCTCGACGAGCAGTACTTC.

The chain links TRBV29-1 to TRBJ1-5, with D hard to call. Germline V gene lookup returns CDR1 SQVTM and CDR2 ANQGSEA. Trimming took off 6 bases at V and 5 bases at J, with 14 bases between the two ends. The CDR3 has 13 amino acids. The CDR3 DNA is TGCAGCGTCCGCACTAGCCTCGATCAGCCCCAGCATTTT. Amino acids: CSVRTSLDQPQHF. The entire variable domain, with the rest obtained from reference TRBV29-1 and TRBJ1-5, is as follows: SAVISQKPSRDICQRGTSLTIQCQVDSQVTMMFWYRQQPGQSLTLIATANQGSEATYESGFVIDKFPISRPNLTFSTLTVSNMSPEDSSIYLCSVRTSLDQPQHFGDGTRLSIL.

This clone was seen only once. V and J are TRBV15 and TRBJ1-5; the D is unclear. Deletions cut 0 bases from V and 4 bases from J, with 10 bases between. CDR1 and CDR2 (germline): LNHNV, YYDKDF (reference sequence). The CDR3 length is 15 residues. Here the CDR3 DNA reads TGTGCCACCAGCAGAGATGCCAGGAAGAATCAGCCCCAGCATTTT. As protein: CATSRDARKNQPQHF.